This T cell receptor (beta chain) came from a study of shared clonotypes between healthy human individuals (dated by TCRdb to about 2020). The study in broad terms: A couple of women and a few men aged 18 to 49 years were included in the cohort. Different laboratories and diverse techniques were used to prepare libraries and sequence TCR repertoires, to increase sequencing depth and limit assay-specific biases. Each donor's leukapheresis produced roughly between roughly 0.85 and 10 billion PBMCs. To estimate repertoire size and how much clonotypes are shared between individuals, the study performed deep sequencing of blood TCR repertoires from 4 to 6 healthy adults. For each donor, CD4 naive and CD4 memory were each run on three plates, CD8 naive on two plates, and CD8 memory on one plate.

Using the deep immunoSEQ assay, multiplex PCR amplified TCR CDR3 regions from genomic DNA. For each cell subset, the extracted genomic DNA was distributed evenly across all wells of several immunoSEQ 96-well plates, and each plate served as one replicate. For sorted subsets, approximately 200 ng of genomic DNA, equivalent to some 30,000 T cell genomes, went into each replicate PCR. Purified libraries were measured with a Qubit 3.0 fluorometer, size-checked on a Bioanalyzer 2100, and measured again with the KAPA Library Quantification kit. Each immunoSEQ 96-well plate was sequenced on its own single-read 150-cycle Illumina NextSeq 550 flow cell. As for the original processing: Because only junctional sequences without quality scores were contained in the immunoSEQ output, filtering matching that applied to full-length reads could not be performed. To assign V/J genes and CDR3, sequences were annotated using PyIR, a Python wrapper for IgBLAST v1.9, with IMGT germline references. Any read was removed if the V/J assignment was weak (E-value above 1e-6), the CDR3 was missing, or the read contained stop codons, out-of-frame junctions, or ambiguous translated residues. A V3J clonotype was defined by an identical inferred V gene, J gene, and CDR3 amino acid sequence. Percentage overlap between repertoires was computed as shared unique clonotypes divided by the size of the smaller repertoire. Three approaches were used to assess repertoire richness: RTK rarefaction, the Chao1 estimator, and Recon v2.1 estimates of unobserved clonotypes. For all TCRbeta clonotypes obtained by the gDNA method from a handful of donors, generation probabilities were computed with OLGA. What TCRdb holds here is the immuneACCESS table cut down to in-frame rearrangements. Part of the clones is not present; checked against another copy, under half of the missing clones reflect an unresolved V gene, and the others are unexplained. V, J and clone size reflect that table, while D and trimming were determined from the DNA. The sample table contains 850,000 to 1,200,000 clones; only one count was recorded for around 74% of them. Clones ranked in the top ten supply around 1.5% of the sample.

Healthy HIV-negative adults with no recently reported acute infections or vaccinations were included as donors. Only Caucasian adults living in Nashville, Tennessee, USA were represented among the donors. CD4+ T cells were enriched by magnetic negative selection, after which naive cells were positively selected on CD45RA and the negative fraction was taken as the memory subset. Blood was collected by leukapheresis, and PBMCs were isolated by Ficoll-Histopaque density gradient centrifugation and then cryopreserved in liquid nitrogen vapor phase. Purity and quantity of every magnetically sorted T cell population were checked by analytical flow cytometry. Each sorted fraction had its genomic DNA isolated and then quantified by UV absorbance on a Nanodrop 2000c. Broader findings and caveats from the paper: Rarefaction of sorted-subset datasets indicated incomplete sequencing despite the large sequencing depth. Across a few donors, approximately 4.6% of naive CD4, more than 3% of naive CD8, around 2.5% of memory CD4, and approximately 0.4% of memory CD8 clonotypes were shared. Larger estimated clonotype richness was generally found for naive subsets than for memory subsets. Sampling was restricted to blood, and TCR repertoires in tissues likely differ from the TCR repertoires found in blood. Based on pairwise subsampling, the degree of clonotype sharing among donors was expected to be affected by sequencing depth. Higher generation probabilities were observed for clonotypes shared by all four sorted-subset donors than for non-shared clonotypes. Because the study included a small number of donors, the genetic and exposure-history diversity represented was limited.

With regard to this clone: Its antigen has not been determined. Base quality data are lacking; no much larger clone is found one base away. The same CDR3 arises from other DNA sequences in this sample as well.

This sequence was found in a man aged 18 to 29 in good health. The sample was memory CD4+ T cells sorted from blood. The cell subset or site label, read with the paper, signifies: CD45RA-negative fraction.

Here the CDR3 is given as CASSIGQGGQPQHF. The nucleotide sequence reads as follows: TGTGCCAGTAGTATCGGTCAGGGTGGGCAGCCCCAGCATTTT. The receptor chain draws on TRBV19 and TRBJ1-5, and possibly TRBD1, on 5 matching bases. Including the terminal cysteine and phenylalanine, the CDR3 comprises 14 residues. Solely the CDR3 DNA is kept, with 42 bases framed from the first base. V drops 3 bases and J drops 7 bases, leaving 13 bases in between. The germline V gene (reference sequence) yields LNHDA for CDR1 and SQIVND for CDR2. With the rest looked up from the reference TRBV19 and TRBJ1-5 genes rather than sequenced, the full variable domain is DGGITQSPKYLFRKEGQNVTLSCEQNLNHDAMYWYRQDPGQGLRLIYYSQIVNDFQKGDIAEGYSVSREKKESFPLTVTSAQKNPTAFYLCASSIGQGGQPQHFGDGTRLSIL.